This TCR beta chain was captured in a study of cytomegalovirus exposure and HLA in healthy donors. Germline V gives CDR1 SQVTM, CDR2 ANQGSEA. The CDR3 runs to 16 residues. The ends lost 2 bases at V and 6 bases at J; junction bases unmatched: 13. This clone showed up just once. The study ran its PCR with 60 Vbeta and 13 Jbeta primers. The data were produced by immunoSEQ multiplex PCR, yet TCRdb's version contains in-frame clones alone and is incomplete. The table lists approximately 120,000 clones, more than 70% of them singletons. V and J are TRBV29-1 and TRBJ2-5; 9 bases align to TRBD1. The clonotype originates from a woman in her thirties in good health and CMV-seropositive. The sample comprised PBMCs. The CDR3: CSVETTYRGLGQTQYF. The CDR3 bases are TGCAGCGTTGAAACAACTTACAGGGGGCTAGGGCAGACCCAGTACTTC.